This is a list of T cell receptor beta chains from one sample in a study of circulating tumor DNA in untreated peripheral T-cell lymphoma. Some clones are missing from TCRdb's copy, which holds only in-frame ones; the method was immunoSEQ multiplex PCR. The sample yields roughly 7,000 clones, roughly 80% seen once. The sequenced sample consisted of tumor tissue. The origin of the receptors is a human donor with peripheral T-cell lymphoma. CDR3s include the opening cysteine and the closing phenylalanine or tryptophan. A D gene is named only where the DNA matches it firmly. The size field is filled for only some rows; it gives once, few, many or a size class.

v_call	clone_size	d_call	j_call	cdr3_nt	cdr3_aa
TRBV7-5	.	.	TRBJ1-3	TGTGCCAGCAGCTTAGCGGCAGCTGGAAACACCATATATTTT	CASSLAAAGNTIYF
TRBV6-8	.	.	TRBJ1-2	TGTGCCAGCAATTACCTGCCAGCTAACTATGGCTACACCTTC	CASNYLPANYGYTF
TRBV10-2	few	TRBD2	TRBJ2-7	TGCGCCAGCAGTGACGTTGCGGGGGGATTATACTACGAGCAGTACTTC	CASSDVAGGLYYEQYF
TRBV11-3	few	.	TRBJ1-4	TGTGCCAGCAGCTTAGGTGCAACTAATGAAAAACTGTTTTTT	CASSLGATNEKLFF
TRBV15	.	.	TRBJ1-2	TGTGCCACCAGCAGAGATCCCCCCAGCCATGGCTACACCTTC	CATSRDPPSHGYTF
TRBV18	.	.	TRBJ2-7	TGTGCCAGCTCACCAGCCAGCGGCGCCTACGAGCAGTACTTC	CASSPASGAYEQYF
TRBV29-1	once	TRBD1	TRBJ1-2	TGCAGCGTTGGGGGACAGGGGGCCCCCCGGGGCTACACCTTC	CSVGGQGAPRGYTF
TRBV6-8	medium-sized	.	TRBJ1-3	TGTGCCAGCAGTCCCTTCTCTGGAAACACCATATATTTT	CASSPFSGNTIYF
TRBV7-4	.	.	TRBJ1-1	TGTGCCAGCAGCTTAGACTTTGTCGGGGGGACAACAACTTTCTTT	CASSLDFVGGTTTFF
TRBV12-5	medium-sized	.	TRBJ2-3	TGTGCCAGCGCACTGGGCGTAGAGGATACGCAGTATTTT	CASALGVEDTQYF
TRBV28	.	.	TRBJ1-5	TGTGCCAGCAGTGCGGGCCCCACGGTACAGCCCCAGCATTTT	CASSAGPTVQPQHF
TRBV9	.	.	TRBJ1-4	TGTGCCAGCAGCGTAGGTAGCAGCCAGAATGAAAAACTGTTTTTT	CASSVGSSQNEKLFF
TRBV28	medium-sized	.	TRBJ1-2	TGTGCCAGCAGTCTACAGGGTGACGGCTACACCTTC	CASSLQGDGYTF
TRBV30	.	TRBD2	TRBJ2-3	TGTGCCTGGAGTCCGACCGGGGGGGCCGGAGATACGCAGTATTTT	CAWSPTGGAGDTQYF
TRBV18	.	.	TRBJ1-2	TGTGCCAGCTCACCCCAGAGTTCTAACTATGGCTACACCTTC	CASSPQSSNYGYTF
TRBV18	.	.	TRBJ1-4	TGTGCCAGCTCAAGGGATGGGGGGATCGAAAAACTGTTTTTT	CASSRDGGIEKLFF
TRBV12-5	.	.	TRBJ1-1	TGTGCTAGTGGTTTGGAAAGGACGGGGCACACTGAAGCTTTCTTT	CASGLERTGHTEAFF
TRBV11-3	.	TRBD1	TRBJ2-5	TGTGCCAGCAGCTTAGGCGGGGCAGGGGGCTCCCAAGAGACCCAGTACTTC	CASSLGGAGGSQETQYF
TRBV19	.	.	TRBJ1-5	TGTGCCAGTAGTAGGGGGGGCTTAGGCAATCAGCCCCAGCATTTT	CASSRGGLGNQPQHF
TRBV18	.	TRBD2	TRBJ2-1	TGTGCCAGCTCACCACCGAATAGCGGGGGGTACAATGAGCAGTTCTTC	CASSPPNSGGYNEQFF
TRBV18	.	TRBD1	TRBJ2-1	TGTGCCAGCTCACCCTGGGACAGGGACAATGAGCAGTTCTTC	CASSPWDRDNEQFF
TRBV5-1	.	.	TRBJ2-2	TGCGCCAGCAGCTTAGATGCCAGGAACACCGGGGAGCTGTTTTTT	CASSLDARNTGELFF
TRBV6-8	.	TRBD2	TRBJ2-5	TGTGCCAGCAGTTACTCCGGGACTAGCGGGGTAGAGACCCAGTACTTC	CASSYSGTSGVETQYF
TRBV30	.	.	TRBJ1-1	TGTGCCTGGAGTAGGGACGTCGATTTGAACACTGAAGCTTTCTTT	CAWSRDVDLNTEAFF
TRBV5-1	medium-sized	TRBD2	TRBJ2-5	TGCGCCAGCAGCTCGGCCCAGCGGGGGTTCCAAGAGACCCAGTACTTC	CASSSAQRGFQETQYF
TRBV28	once	.	TRBJ1-3	TGTGCCAGCAGTTTACTACAGCAAGGCTCTGGAAACACCATATATTTT	CASSLLQQGSGNTIYF
TRBV6-9	.	.	TRBJ1-5	TGTGCCAGCAGTGAGGTAGGGGCCCCAAATCAGCCCCAGCATTTT	CASSEVGAPNQPQHF
TRBV6-8	.	.	TRBJ1-2	TGTGCCATCAGTGGGGGTCTGAGTGGCTACACCTTC	CAISGGLSGYTF
TRBV19	once	.	TRBJ1-4	TGTGCCAGTAGTACAGGAGGGGGAAATGAAAAACTGTTTTTT	CASSTGGGNEKLFF
TRBV19	once	.	TRBJ2-2	TGTGCCAGTAGTATCCCTAAAGACGCCGTCAACACCGGGGAGCTGTTTTTT	CASSIPKDAVNTGELFF
TRBV6-4	.	.	TRBJ1-5	TGTGCCAGCAGTGAAGCGCTTTTTCGGCATTTT	CASSEALFRHF
TRBV2	.	TRBD2	TRBJ2-5	TGTGCCAGCAGTCGACTAGCGGGGCGACAGTACCAAGAGACCCAGTACTTC	CASSRLAGRQYQETQYF
TRBV6-8	.	TRBD1	TRBJ1-2	TGTGCCAGCAGTTATGGACAGGGGTCAACTTTTTATGGCTACACCTTC	CASSYGQGSTFYGYTF
TRBV19	.	.	TRBJ1-5	TGTGCCAGTAGTATAGATCGGGCGGGATCGGGCAATCAGCCCCAGCATTTT	CASSIDRAGSGNQPQHF
TRBV27	.	.	TRBJ1-2	TGTGCCAGCAGTTGCGTGGGCCTTCTAAACCCTTATCCTAACTATGACTACACCTTC	CASSCVGLLNPYPNYDYTF
TRBV6-8	once	.	TRBJ1-5	TGTGCCAGCAGTTCTTTGGGAATCAATCAGCCCCAGCATTTT	CASSSLGINQPQHF
TRBV11-3	medium-sized	TRBD1	TRBJ2-7	TGTGCCAGCAGCTTGGCCAGGGGGCCCGTCGAGCAGTACTTC	CASSLARGPVEQYF
TRBV11-3	few	TRBD1	TRBJ1-5	TGTGCCAGCAGCTTACTGACAGGGGGCGATCAGCCCCAGCATTTT	CASSLLTGGDQPQHF